Below, 23 T cell receptor beta chains from the same sample are listed, as sequenced in a study of T cell changes during pregnancy in multiple sclerosis. The method was immunoSEQ multiplex PCR; TCRdb's version includes in-frame clones alone and lacks a portion of them. Among more than 65,000 clones, about 90% were seen once, and the ten largest hold about 0.45%. This specimen was CD4+ T cells from peripheral blood mononuclear cells, taken before pregnancy. The receptors shown here come from a female donor with multiple sclerosis, enrolled in a pregnancy study.

The rearrangement uses TRBV19 and TRBJ1-3; unclear D gene. V was trimmed by 3 bases and J by 0 bases, leaving 12 bases between them. The CDR3 length is 16 residues. Germline CDR1 is LNHDA and CDR2 is SQIVND (reference sequence). DNA for the CDR3: TGTGCCAGTAGTATCTCGCAGGTTTACTCTGGAAACACCATATATTTT. Translated: CASSISQVYSGNTIYF.

The chain's CDR3 is CSVAREPVYNEQFF. The CDR3 DNA is TGCAGCGTTGCGCGGGAGCCCGTCTACAATGAGCAGTTCTTC. V and J are TRBV29-1 and TRBJ2-1; TRBD2 matches at 7 bases. J lost 3 bases, V lost 4 bases, and 6 bases had no gene match. Germline-derived CDR1 and CDR2 are SQVTM and ANQGSEA. The CDR3 has 14 amino acids.

J is TRBJ2-7 and V is TRBV19; 8 bases map to TRBD1. The CDR3 has 15 amino acids. The V gene end was trimmed by 4 bases and the J gene end by 1 base; junction bases not matched to a gene: 6. Germline values: CDR1 LNHDA, CDR2 SQIVND (reference sequence). Written as DNA, the CDR3 is TGTGCCAGTAGTAGAACGACAGGGGCGTCCTACGAGCAGTACTTC. Protein: CASSRTTGASYEQYF. The full variable domain, with the rest looked up from reference TRBV19 and TRBJ2-7, is DGGITQSPKYLFRKEGQNVTLSCEQNLNHDAMYWYRQDPGQGLRLIYYSQIVNDFQKGDIAEGYSVSREKKESFPLTVTSAQKNPTAFYLCASSRTTGASYEQYFGPGTRLTVT.

The rearrangement joins TRBV29-1 to TRBJ1-2; possibly TRBD1 for D (5 bases). V lost 7 bases and J lost 7, with 25 bases in between. The CDR3 is 15 residues long. CDR1 SQVTM and CDR2 ANQGSEA come from the germline V gene. CDR3 sequence: CSASHVRGEHRGYTF. CDR3 in DNA: TGCAGCGCTAGCCACGTACGGGGGGAGCATCGTGGCTACACCTTC.

The chain carries TRBV10-3 and TRBJ1-5, with 8 nucleotides matching TRBD1. From germline, CDR1 is ENHRY and CDR2 SYGVKD. With 5 bases clipped from V and 3 bases from J, the junction kept 6 bases outside the gene matches. The CDR3 has 15 amino acids. CDR3 coding DNA: TGTGCCATCAGTCCGACAGGGGCGAACAATCAGCCCCAGCATTTT. As protein: CAISPTGANNQPQHF.

The chain combines TRBV15 with TRBJ1-3; no reliable D call. V was shortened by 0 bases and J by 0 bases, with 6 bases between the two germline ends. Germline loops: CDR1 LNHNV, CDR2 YYDKDF (reference sequence). The CDR3 extends over 15 amino acids. Written as DNA, the CDR3 is TGTGCCACCAGCAGAGATCCTAGCTCTGGAAACACCATATATTTT. This gives the protein CATSRDPSSGNTIYF.

The chain uses TRBV28 and TRBJ1-1; a weak D match, TRBD1 (5 bases). The CDR3 length is 13 residues. V gave up 8 bases and J gave up 4 bases, with 14 bases separating them. Per germline, CDR1 MDHEN and CDR2 SYDVKM. The CDR3, as DNA: TGTGCCAGCCTTAGGGGTGGGTTCACTGAAGCTTTCTTT. Its protein is CASLRGGFTEAFF.

The rearrangement links TRBV6-5 to TRBJ2-7; 9 positions match TRBD1. The CDR3 is made up of 12 amino acids. Per germline, CDR1 MNHEY and CDR2 SVGAGI. Trimming removed 4 bases from V and 6 bases from J; junction bases left unmatched: 1. DNA for the CDR3: TGTGCCAGCAGTTTGACAGGGGGCGAGCAGTACTTC. Amino acid sequence: CASSLTGGEQYF.

This chain links TRBV6-1 with TRBJ2-7; TRBD1 agrees at 7 bases. Germline-derived CDR1 and CDR2 are MNHNS and SASEGT. V gave up 7 bases and J gave up 4 bases; unmatched junction bases: 7. CDR3 length: 13 amino acids. The CDR3 DNA follows: TGTGCCAGCATACTACAGGGGAGATACGAGCAGTACTTC. Its protein product is CASILQGRYEQYF.

This chain links TRBV10-3 with TRBJ2-2, with TRBD2 matching over 11 bases. CDR1 is ENHRY, CDR2 SYGVKD, per germline. This CDR3 comprises 14 residues. V shed 5 bases, J shed 8 bases, and the junction held 4 bases outside the gene matches. The CDR3 here is CAISKTSGTGELFF. CDR3 in DNA: TGTGCCATCAGTAAGACTAGCGGGACTGGGGAGCTGTTTTTT.

The gene calls are TRBV21-1 and TRBJ1-6. TRBV21-1 is classified as a pseudogene. This CDR3 contains 15 residues. CDR3 sequence: CASVERSSYNSPLHF. The CDR3 DNA is TGTGCCAGCGTAGAGAGGAGCTCCTATAATTCACCCCTCCACTTT.

The chain combines TRBV6-5 with TRBJ2-3; 8 bases align to TRBD2. Unmatched junction bases numbered 5, after V lost 6 bases and J lost 3 bases. CDR3 length equals 14 residues. Germline CDR1 reads MNHEY; CDR2 reads SVGAGI. CDR3 protein: CASRPGLVTDTQYF. In nucleotides, the CDR3 is TGTGCCAGCAGACCGGGACTAGTGACAGATACGCAGTATTTT.

The rearrangement links TRBV6-5 to TRBJ2-4; 9 nucleotides align to TRBD1. Germline CDR1 is MNHEY and CDR2 is SVGAGI. The CDR3 runs 15 residues. Trimming cost V 6 bases and J 3 bases; bases outside gene matches: 6. As DNA, the CDR3 is TGTGCCAGCAGGGAGGGACAGGGTGGCAAAAACATTCAGTACTTC. This translates into CASREGQGGKNIQYF.

The chain uses TRBV25-1 and TRBJ1-2; 7 positions agree with TRBD1. CDR1 MGHDK and CDR2 SYGVNS come from the germline V gene. CDR3 size: 13 residues. The ends lost 5 bases at V and 7 bases at J; junction bases unmatched: 7. Here the CDR3 reads CASSPRGKGGYTF. CDR3 nucleotide sequence: TGTGCCAGCAGTCCCAGGGGGAAGGGTGGCTACACCTTC.

V and J are TRBV6-1 and TRBJ2-7, with 9 bases lining up with TRBD1. J was trimmed by 9 bases and V by 6 bases; bases with no gene match: 9. This CDR3 is built from 13 residues. Germline CDR1 reads MNHNS; CDR2 reads SASEGT. The CDR3 DNA is TGTGCCAGCAGCCCGGACAGGGGTACGGGGCAGTACTTC. This codes for CASSPDRGTGQYF.

The CDR3 here is CASSPRQGADEQYF. CDR3 in DNA: TGTGCCAGCAGCCCACGACAGGGGGCCGACGAGCAGTACTTC. The chain uses TRBV5-4 and TRBJ2-7; 10 nucleotides match TRBD1. The CDR3 totals 14 residues. Germline values: CDR1 SGHNT, CDR2 YYREEE (reference sequence). Trimming took 4 bases from V and 5 from J; bases not matched to a gene: 6.

The DNA for the CDR3 is TGTGCCAGCACCTCATACAGGGTGGGCTTTGGCTACACCTTC. Amino acid sequence: CASTSYRVGFGYTF. This chain links TRBV6-1 with TRBJ1-2; possibly TRBD1 for D (6 bases). Germline CDR1 MNHNS, CDR2 SASEGT. The CDR3 consists of 14 residues. Trimming stripped 7 bases from V and 7 bases from J, with 19 bases between.

The J gene is TRBJ1-6, the V gene TRBV19; 10 nucleotides agree with TRBD1. V was pared by 3 bases and J by 7 bases, with 3 bases of the junction left unmatched. This CDR3 contains 15 residues. In germline, CDR1 is LNHDA, CDR2 SQIVND (reference sequence). This chain's CDR3 is CASSIAGQGNSPLHF. The CDR3 nucleotides are TGTGCCAGTAGTATCGCGGGACAGGGGAATTCACCCCTCCACTTT.

This clone was observed once. This rearrangement joins TRBV11-3 to TRBJ1-3, with 10 bases that match TRBD1. Germline V gene data show CDR1 as SGHNT and CDR2 as YENEEA. V shed 3 bases and J 3 bases; nucleotides not matched to a gene: 8. The CDR3 covers 17 residues. CDR3 coding DNA: TGTGCCAGCAGCTTCTCGCCCGGGACAGGGGTTGGAAACACCATATATTTT. This gives the protein CASSFSPGTGVGNTIYF. Drawing the rest from reference TRBV11-3 and TRBJ1-3, the complete variable domain is EAGVVQSPRYKIIEKKQPVAFWCNPISGHNTLYWYLQNLGQGPELLIRYENEEAVDDSQLPKDRFSAERLKGVDSTLKIQPAELGDSAVYLCASSFSPGTGVGNTIYFGEGSWLTVV.

The genes are TRBV9 and TRBJ2-3; 7 positions match TRBD2. Per germline, CDR1 SGDLS and CDR2 YYNGEE. V was clipped by 0 bases and J by 2 bases; unmatched bases: 9. CDR3 length equals 17 residues. The CDR3 nucleotides read TGTGCCAGCAGCGTAGCGGGAGCGGGATTTATCACAGATACGCAGTATTTT. Encoded protein: CASSVAGAGFITDTQYF.

This chain joins TRBV29-1 and TRBJ1-5; 8 nucleotides line up with TRBD1. The CDR3 totals 14 residues. Germline assignment: CDR1 SQVTM and CDR2 ANQGSEA. After removal of 6 bases from V and 0 bases from J, the junction contained 4 bases not matched to a gene. The chain's CDR3 is CSVLGQGSNQPQHF. The CDR3 nucleotides read TGCAGCGTCCTAGGACAGGGTAGCAATCAGCCCCAGCATTTT.

The chain joins TRBV9 to TRBJ2-7; D unresolved. Germline V CDR1 and CDR2: SGDLS, YYNGEE. V lost 0 bases and J 1 base, leaving 5 bases between the germline ends. The CDR3 has 13 residues. The chain's CDR3 is CASSVAPSYEQYF. The DNA for the CDR3 is TGTGCCAGCAGCGTAGCCCCATCCTACGAGCAGTACTTC. The full variable domain, rest sourced from reference TRBV9 and TRBJ2-7, is DSGVTQTPKHLITATGQRVTLRCSPRSGDLSVYWYQQSLDQGLQFLIQYYNGEERAKGNILERFSAQQFPDLHSELNLSSLELGDSALYFCASSVAPSYEQYFGPGTRLTVT.

The chain joins TRBV18 to TRBJ2-7; 9 bases line up with TRBD1. V dropped 5 bases and J dropped 0; count of bases not matched to a gene: 2. This CDR3 has 14 residues. Germline-derived CDR1 and CDR2 are KGHSH and LQKENI. The CDR3 region is CASSSDRGSYEQYF. The CDR3 coding sequence is TGTGCCAGCTCATCGGACAGGGGCTCCTACGAGCAGTACTTC.